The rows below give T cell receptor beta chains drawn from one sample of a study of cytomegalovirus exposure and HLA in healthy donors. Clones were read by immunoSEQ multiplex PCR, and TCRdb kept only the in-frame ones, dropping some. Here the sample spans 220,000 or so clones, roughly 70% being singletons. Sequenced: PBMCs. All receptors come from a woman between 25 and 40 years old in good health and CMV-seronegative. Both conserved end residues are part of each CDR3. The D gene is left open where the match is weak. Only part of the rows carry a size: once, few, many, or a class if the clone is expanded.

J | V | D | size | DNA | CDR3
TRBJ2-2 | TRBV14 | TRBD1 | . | TGTGCCAGCAGCCGCCGGGACAGGGTGACCGGGGAGCTGTTTTTT | CASSRRDRVTGELFF
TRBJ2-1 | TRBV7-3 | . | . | TGTGCCAGCAGCCTGGACAGCAGCTCCTACAATGAGCAGTTCTTC | CASSLDSSSYNEQFF
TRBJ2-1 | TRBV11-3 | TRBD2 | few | TGTGCCAGCAGTACCGGGACTAGCGGGCACGATGAGCAGTTCTTC | CASSTGTSGHDEQFF
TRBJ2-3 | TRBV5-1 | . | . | TGCGCCAGCAGCTGGCTCGGGGACACGAACCCAGATACGCAGTATTTT | CASSWLGDTNPDTQYF
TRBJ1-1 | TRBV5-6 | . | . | TGTGCCAGCAAGGTACCGGGAAGCACTGAAGCCTTCTTT | CASKVPGSTEAFF
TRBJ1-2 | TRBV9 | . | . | TGTGCCAGCAGCGGTACAGGGACTGGCTACACCTTC | CASSGTGTGYTF
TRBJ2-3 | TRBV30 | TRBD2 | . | TGTGCCTGGAGACGCGGGGGTACAGATACGCAGTATTTT | CAWRRGGTDTQYF
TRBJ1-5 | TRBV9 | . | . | TGTGCCAGCAGCGTAGGTGGGGGCCGCAATCAGCCCCAGCATTTT | CASSVGGGRNQPQHF
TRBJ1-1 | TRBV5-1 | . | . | TGCGCCAGCAGCTTGGGTAGTATTCGGGGAAACACTGAAGCTTTCTTT | CASSLGSIRGNTEAFF
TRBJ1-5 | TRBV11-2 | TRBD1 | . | TGTGCCAGCAGCTCAGACAGGGGGCGTCGCAATCAGCCCCAGCATTTT | CASSSDRGRRNQPQHF
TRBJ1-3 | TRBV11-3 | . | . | TGTGCCAGCAGCTTTGGCACTGGAAACACCATATATTTT | CASSFGTGNTIYF
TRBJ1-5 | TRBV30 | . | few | TGTGCCTGGAGCGTGGAGCTAAATCAGCCCCAGCATTTT | CAWSVELNQPQHF
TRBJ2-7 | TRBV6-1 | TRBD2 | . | TGTGCCAGCACGGGGGGGCCCGTCGACGAGCAGTACTTC | CASTGGPVDEQYF
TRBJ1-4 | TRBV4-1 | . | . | TGCGCCAGCAGCCGGCTCGGGGTGGGGAGGGAAAAACTGTTTTTT | CASSRLGVGREKLFF
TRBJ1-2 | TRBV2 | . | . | TGTGCCAGCAACCTAGTCCAGCATGGCTACTCCTTC | CASNLVQHGYSF
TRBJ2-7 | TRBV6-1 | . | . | TGTGCCAGCAGTTCCGGGTTCCTCTACGAGCAGTACTTC | CASSSGFLYEQYF
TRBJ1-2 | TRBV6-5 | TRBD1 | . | TGTGCCAGCAGTTACTCGACGACAGGGGGCGACTATGGCTACACCTTC | CASSYSTTGGDYGYTF
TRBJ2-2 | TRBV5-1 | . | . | TGCGCCAGCAGCCCCCGAGGTTGGGTCAGCGGCGGGGAGCTGTTTTTT | CASSPRGWVSGGELFF
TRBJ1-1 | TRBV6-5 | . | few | TGTGCCAGTACTGGCTTGGGGGCGAGGACTGAAGCTTTCTTT | CASTGLGARTEAFF
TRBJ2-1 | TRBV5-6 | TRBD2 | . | TGTGCCAGCAGCTTCACTAGCGGGGGGGCCACTTACAATGAGCAGTTCTTC | CASSFTSGGATYNEQFF
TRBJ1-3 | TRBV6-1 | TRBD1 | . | TGTGCCACCGTACAGGGGACCTCTGGAAACACCATATATTTT | CATVQGTSGNTIYF
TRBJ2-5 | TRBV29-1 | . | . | TGCAGCGTTGATGGGCTCCAAGAGACCCAGTACTTC | CSVDGLQETQYF
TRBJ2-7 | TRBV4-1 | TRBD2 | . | TGCGCCAGCAGCCTACTAGCGGGGGAGCAGTACTTC | CASSLLAGEQYF
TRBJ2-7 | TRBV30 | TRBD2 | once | TGTGCCTGGAGTAAAGGGGGACTAGCGGGAGCCTACGAGCAGTACTTC | CAWSKGGLAGAYEQYF
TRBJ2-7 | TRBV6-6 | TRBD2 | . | TGTGCCAGCCGGGGGGGAGGGTACGAGCAGTACTTC | CASRGGGYEQYF
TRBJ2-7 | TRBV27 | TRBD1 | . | TGTGCCAGCAGTGGAACCGGGACAGGGGCCTACGAGCAGTACTTC | CASSGTGTGAYEQYF
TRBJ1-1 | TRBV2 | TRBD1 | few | TGTGCCAGCAGTAGACAGGGCGCGAACACTGAAGCTTTCTTT | CASSRQGANTEAFF
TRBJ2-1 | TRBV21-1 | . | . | TGTGCCAGCAGCAATTCGGGACAAATAGTGGGCCATGAGCAGTTCTTC | CASSNSGQIVGHEQFF
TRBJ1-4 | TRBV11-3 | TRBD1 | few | TGTGCCAGCAGCTTTTCGGGGACAGCCGGCGCGGAACTGTTTTTT | CASSFSGTAGAELFF
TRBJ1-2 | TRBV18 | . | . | TGTGCCAGCTCACCACCGGCGGGGTTAGGTGGCTACACCTTC | CASSPPAGLGGYTF
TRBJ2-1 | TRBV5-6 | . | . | TGTGCCAGCAGCTTGGCTCCTAGCGCCTACAATGAGCAGTTCTTC | CASSLAPSAYNEQFF
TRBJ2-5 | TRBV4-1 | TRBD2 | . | TGCGCCAGCAGCAGCGATGGGACTAGCGGAGAGACCCAGTACTTC | CASSSDGTSGETQYF
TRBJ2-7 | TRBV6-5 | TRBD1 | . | TGTGCCAGCAGTGTCCGGGACAGGGCCAACGAGCAGTACTTC | CASSVRDRANEQYF
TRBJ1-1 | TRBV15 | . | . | TGTGCCACCAGCACCGGCACAGGGTCTGCAGCTTTCTTT | CATSTGTGSAAFF
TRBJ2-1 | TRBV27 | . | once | TGTGCCAGCAGTTTACGAGCTACCGTGGATGAGCAGTTCTTC | CASSLRATVDEQFF
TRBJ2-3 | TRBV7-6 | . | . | TGTGCCAGCAGCCGTAGCCCGGACACAGATACGCAGTATTTT | CASSRSPDTDTQYF
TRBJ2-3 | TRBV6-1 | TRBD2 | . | TGTGCCAGCAGTGAAACTAGCGGGGGGGGTACAGATACGCAGTATTTT | CASSETSGGGTDTQYF
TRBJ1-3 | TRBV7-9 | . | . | TGTGCCAGCAGTTACGGGGAAGCCCGTGGAAACACCATATATTTT | CASSYGEARGNTIYF
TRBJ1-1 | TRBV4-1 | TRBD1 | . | TGCGCCAGCAGCCAGGGACAGTTTGAAGCTTTCTTT | CASSQGQFEAFF
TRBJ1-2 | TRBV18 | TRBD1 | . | TGTGCCAGCTCACCCGAACAGGGGCCCTTCTATGGCTACACCTTC | CASSPEQGPFYGYTF
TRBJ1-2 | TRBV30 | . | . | TGTGCCTGGAGTGCGACAGTGCCCTATGGCTACACCTTC | CAWSATVPYGYTF
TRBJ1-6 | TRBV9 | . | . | TGTGCCAGCAGCACATCGGCGGCCCCCCTCCACTTT | CASSTSAAPLHF
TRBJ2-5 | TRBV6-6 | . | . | TGTGCCAGCAGCCATCCTATCCCGGAGACCCAGTACTTC | CASSHPIPETQYF
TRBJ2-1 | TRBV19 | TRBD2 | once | TGTGCCAGTAGTATGGGGACTAGCGGGAGGGAGCAGTTCTTC | CASSMGTSGREQFF
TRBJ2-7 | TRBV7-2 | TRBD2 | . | TGTGCCAGCAGCTTTGGGGGACTAGCGGGATACGAGCAGTACTTC | CASSFGGLAGYEQYF
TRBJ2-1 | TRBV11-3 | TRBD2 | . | TGTGCCAGCAGCTCCCGTCGGAGAGGACTAGCTACCCTCAATGAGCAGTTCTTC | CASSSRRRGLATLNEQFF
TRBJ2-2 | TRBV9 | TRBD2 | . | TGTGCCAGCAGCGTAGGCGGGAGGGCCGCCACCGGGGAGCTGTTTTTT | CASSVGGRAATGELFF
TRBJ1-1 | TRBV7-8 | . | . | TGTGCCAGCAGCTTTTCCCTGGGAGGGAACACTGAAGCTTTCTTT | CASSFSLGGNTEAFF
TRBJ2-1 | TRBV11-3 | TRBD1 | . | TGTGCCAGCAGCCTCGACAGGGGAGCCTACAATGAGCAGTTCTTC | CASSLDRGAYNEQFF
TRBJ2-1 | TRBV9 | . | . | TGTGCCAGCAGTGACGGTAGAGGGTGGAATGAGCAGTTCTTC | CASSDGRGWNEQFF
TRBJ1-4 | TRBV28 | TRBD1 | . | TGTGCCAGCAGTTTCAGGGGGAATGAAAAACTGTTTTTT | CASSFRGNEKLFF
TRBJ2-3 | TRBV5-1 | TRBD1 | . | TGCGCCAGCAGCAACAGGGGGCCCTTCACAGATACGCAGTATTTT | CASSNRGPFTDTQYF
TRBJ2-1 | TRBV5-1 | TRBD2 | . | TGCGCCAGCAGCGCCCGACAACTAGCGATTTCCTACAATGAGCAGTTCTTC | CASSARQLAISYNEQFF
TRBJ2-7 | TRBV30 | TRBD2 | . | TGTGCCTCGGAGACTAGCGGCGGCTACGAGCAGTACTTC | CASETSGGYEQYF
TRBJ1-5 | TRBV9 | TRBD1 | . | TGTGCCAGCAGCGTAGAGGGGGCCTTAGGGCCCCAGCATTTT | CASSVEGALGPQHF
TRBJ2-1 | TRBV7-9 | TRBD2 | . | TGTGCCAGCAGTTTTAGCGGGGCCTCCTACAATGAGCAGTTCTTC | CASSFSGASYNEQFF
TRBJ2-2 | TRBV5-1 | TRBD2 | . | TGCGCCAGCAGCTTACCAGGCCCTACTCTGGCGGGAGAGGGCGGGGAGCTGTTTTTT | CASSLPGPTLAGEGGELFF
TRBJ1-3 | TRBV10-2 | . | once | TGCGCCAGCAGCTCCACAGGAAACTCTGGAAACACCATATATTTT | CASSSTGNSGNTIYF
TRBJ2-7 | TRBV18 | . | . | TGTGCCAGCTCAGCGGGACCCAACTTCTACGAGCAGTACTTC | CASSAGPNFYEQYF
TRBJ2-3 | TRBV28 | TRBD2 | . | TGTGCCAGCAGGCGCGGGAGGAGTGTTAGGGATACGCAGTATTTT | CASRRGRSVRDTQYF